This T cell receptor beta chain was documented in a study of early T cells in non-severe SARS-CoV-2 infection. This clonotype was recorded many times. The junction departs from germline at one end; a sequencing error may be responsible. This CDR3 is 15 amino acids long. The germline V gene encodes CDR1 MNHEY and CDR2 SMNVEV (reference sequence). TCRdb fed the 5' RACE reads into MiXCR, producing one record per CDR3 protein. The data hold over 30,000 distinct CDR3 sequences, with 5% to 6% observed a single time. The sample in question was whole blood, obtained at baseline. The TCR sequence derives from an adult who was a healthcare worker with PCR-confirmed SARS-CoV-2 infection or an uninfected control (not recorded which). The J gene is TRBJ2-6, the V gene TRBV27; D is possibly TRBD1 or TRBD2 (5 bases each). The CDR3: CASKIEGTGANVLTF. In nucleotides, the CDR3 is TGTGCCAGCAAAATCGAGGGGACCGGGGCGAACGTCCTGACTTTC.